Listed here are 31 T cell receptor beta chains from one sample, sequenced in a study of T cell repertoires in cytomegalovirus infection. TCRdb re-derived calls from the reads in MiXCR, one entry per CDR3 protein. The repertoire holds 900,000 to 950,000 distinct CDR3 sequences, with approximately 31% as singletons. These TCRs are of unknown antigen specificity. The source was cultured CD8+ T cells from PBMCs, collected from culture after CMV antigen stimulation. The receptors here all came from a human donor in good health (CMV status not recorded). Some clones in this sample may be carry-over from other donors' samples.

The chain recombines TRBV7-6 with TRBJ1-1; TRBD1 agrees at 8 bases. Per germline, CDR1 SGHVS and CDR2 FNYEAQ. CDR3 length: 16 amino acids. V dropped 4 bases and J dropped 4; count of bases not matched to a gene: 11. The CDR3 DNA is TGTGCCAGCAGCTCAACCATAGGACAGGGTATCACTGAAGCTTTCTTT. Amino acids: CASSSTIGQGITEAFF.

In its sample, this clonotype was seen once. J is TRBJ2-3 and V is TRBV12-3 or TRBV12-4; D is unclear. The CDR3 loop spans 13 amino acids. V lost 3 bases to trimming and J lost 3 bases, with 7 bases between them. The CDR3 region is CASSFTLTDTQYF. In nucleotides, the CDR3 is TGTGCCAGCAGTTTTACGCTGACAGATACGCAGTATTTT.

This clonotype was picked up a small number of times. J is TRBJ2-1 and V is TRBV15; 13 bases are a match to TRBD2. The CDR3 has 15 residues. Germline lookup yields CDR1 LNHNV and CDR2 YYDKDF (reference sequence). J lost 10 bases, V lost 5 bases, and 8 bases had no gene match. CDR3 DNA sequence: TGTGCCACCAGCGGCCCGGGACTAGCGGGGCGGGAGCAGTTCTTC. Its translation is CATSGPGLAGREQFF.

Concerning this clonotype: A much bigger clone sits one base away, suggesting this may be a read error. J is TRBJ1-5 and V is TRBV4-1; perhaps TRBD1 as D (5 bases). The V gene's germline CDR1 is MGHRA and CDR2 YSYEKL. The CDR3 spans 13 residues. As DNA, the CDR3 is TGCGCCAGCAGCCAAGGGGTGCTGGGGCCCCGGCATTTT. It is translated as CASSQGVLGPRHF.

This clonotype was seen a few times. This sequence joins TRBV29-1 and TRBJ2-2; D not certain. This CDR3 spans 12 amino acids. Looked up from germline, CDR1 is SQVTM and CDR2 is ANQGSEA. Trimming removed 4 bases from V and 5 bases from J, with 8 bases in between. The CDR3 protein is CSVVAETGELFF. In DNA form, the CDR3 reads TGCAGCGTTGTGGCGGAAACCGGGGAGCTGTTTTTT.

This clonotype occurred a few times. The rearrangement uses TRBV12-3 or TRBV12-4 and TRBJ1-2, with 9 bases identical to TRBD1. Trimming cost V 7 bases and J 4 bases; bases outside gene matches: 16. CDR3 length: 17 residues. CDR3 residues: CASTYSGTGRASYGYTF. The CDR3 nucleotides are TGTGCCAGCACATACTCCGGGACAGGGCGCGCGAGCTATGGCTACACCTTC.

This rearrangement joins TRBV12-3 or TRBV12-4 to TRBJ1-1; weak D call: TRBD1 (6 bases). The CDR3 runs 16 residues. Between the trimmed V and J ends, which lost 3 bases and 3 bases, there was a span of 17 bases. In DNA, the CDR3 is TGTGCCAGCAGTTTTCGCCAGGGGCGCGTGGACACTGAAGCTTTCTTT. Its protein is CASSFRQGRVDTEAFF.

This chain joins TRBV5-1 and TRBJ2-3; weak D call: TRBD2 (5 bases). Between the trimmed V and J ends, which lost 5 bases and 2 bases, there was a span of 15 bases. Germline CDR1 SGHRS, CDR2 YFSETQ. The CDR3 has 15 amino acids. CDR3 DNA sequence: TGCGCCAGCAGGGGGATAGCGCATTACACAGATACGCAGTATTTT. Protein sequence: CASRGIAHYTDTQYF. The variable domain in full, completed from reference TRBV5-1 and TRBJ2-3, reads KAGVTQTPRYLIKTRGQQVTLSCSPISGHRSVSWYQQTPGQGLQFLFEYFSETQRNKGNFPGRFSGRQFSNSRSEMNVSTLELGDSALYLCASRGIAHYTDTQYFGPGTRLTVL.

This chain uses TRBV6-6 with TRBJ2-1, with 12 bases aligning to TRBD2. V was pared by 9 bases and J by 6 bases, with 24 bases of the junction left unmatched. The CDR3 consists of 20 residues. Germline CDR1 reads MNHNY; CDR2 reads SVGAGI (reference sequence). CDR3 protein: CASSREYRTSGNTDVNEQFF. The CDR3 region has the DNA TGTGCCAGTTCCCGAGAGTATCGGACTAGCGGGAACACCGACGTCAATGAGCAGTTCTTC.

This clonotype was observed once. V gene TRBV27 combines with J gene TRBJ1-1; TRBD1 matches at 8 bases. Losses at the gene ends were 2 bases for V and 11 bases for J; bases not matched to a gene: 7. This CDR3 spans 13 amino acids. The V gene's germline CDR1 is MNHEY and CDR2 SMNVEV (reference sequence). The CDR3: CASSLGTGIGAFF. CDR3 bases: TGTGCCAGCAGTTTAGGGACAGGCATCGGGGCTTTCTTT.

This chain joins TRBV2 and TRBJ2-7; possibly TRBD1 for D (6 bases). The CDR3 runs to 12 residues. The V gene lost 6 bases and the J gene lost 6 bases, with 12 bases spanning the gap. Germline values: CDR1 SNHLY, CDR2 FYNNEI. The CDR3 here is CASRVTGIEQYF. The CDR3 DNA sequence: TGTGCCAGCAGGGTAACAGGGATCGAGCAGTACTTC.

J is TRBJ2-1 and V is TRBV7-9; 9 bases map to TRBD2. Trimming removed 5 bases from V and 7 bases from J; junction bases left unmatched: 15. Germline CDR1 reads SEHNR; CDR2 reads FQNEAQ (reference sequence). CDR3 length: 17 residues. CDR3 in DNA: TGTGCCAGCAGCCCGCCGAGACCGGGACTAGCCTCAAATGAGCAGTTCTTC. Protein product: CASSPPRPGLASNEQFF.

There are a few counts of this clonotype. The chain uses TRBV7-9 and TRBJ1-6, with D perhaps TRBD1 (6 bases). Germline CDR1 SEHNR, CDR2 FQNEAQ (reference sequence). This CDR3 has 16 amino acids. V was trimmed by 1 base and J by 5 bases, leaving 12 bases between them. CDR3 in DNA: TGTGCCAGCAGCTTAGTCGGACAGATAAATAATTCACCCCTCCACTTT. It specifies CASSLVGQINNSPLHF. Variable domain in full (rest from reference TRBV7-9 and TRBJ1-6): DTGVSQNPRHKITKRGQNVTFRCDPISEHNRLYWYRQTLGQGPEFLTYFQNEAQLEKSRLLSDRFSAERPKGSFSTLEIQRTEQGDSAMYLCASSLVGQINNSPLHFGNGTRLTVT.

This clonotype has just a few counts. This chain uses TRBV4-2 with TRBJ2-7; D is perhaps TRBD2 (7 bases). With 1 base removed from V and 5 bases from J, the gap between germline ends came to 21 bases. The CDR3 contains 17 residues. CDR1 is LGHNA, CDR2 YNFKEQ, per germline. The CDR3 loop reads CASSQVPTGGAGNEQYF. For the CDR3, the DNA is TGTGCCAGCAGCCAAGTCCCGACGGGGGGCGCGGGCAACGAGCAGTACTTC.

This clonotype appeared a few times. The chain is built from TRBV7-9 and TRBJ1-5; weak D call: TRBD1 (5 bases). Germline V CDR1 and CDR2: SEHNR, FQNEAQ (reference sequence). V lost 5 bases and J 4 bases, leaving 9 bases between the germline ends. CDR3 length: 13 residues. The CDR3: CASSPRANQPQHF. The CDR3 region has the DNA TGTGCCAGCAGCCCCAGGGCTAATCAGCCCCAGCATTTT.

In this sample, this clonotype turned up a few times. The chain joins TRBV6-5 to TRBJ1-5; a weak D match, TRBD1 (5 bases). This CDR3 spans 15 amino acids. Trimming stripped 6 bases from V and 5 bases from J, with 17 bases between. CDR1 is MNHEY and CDR2 is SVGAGI in the germline V gene. The CDR3 region has the DNA TGTGCCAGCAGCCTCGTTTGGGGCAGGGATCAGCCCCAGCATTTT. Its translation is CASSLVWGRDQPQHF.

This chain links TRBV7-3 with TRBJ2-5; 8 bases are a match to TRBD2. The CDR3 consists of 15 residues. V lost 6 bases, J lost 3 bases, and 9 bases stayed unmatched. CDR1 SGHTA and CDR2 FQGTGA come from the germline V gene. In DNA form, the CDR3 reads TGTGCCAGCAGTCCGGGGGGGGAAAACAAAGAGACCCAGTACTTC. Translating gives CASSPGGENKETQYF.

This chain uses TRBV6-1 with TRBJ1-5, with a weak D call TRBD1 (5 bases). From germline, CDR1 is MNHNS and CDR2 SASEGT. Deletions cut 5 bases from V and 2 bases from J, with 10 bases between. The length of the CDR3 is 14 residues. CDR3 in DNA: TGTGCCAGCAGTTTCAGGGTTGGCAATCAGCCCCAGCATTTT. As protein: CASSFRVGNQPQHF.

This clonotype was found many times. The chain employs TRBV7-6 and TRBJ1-1; D is ambiguous. Germline lookup yields CDR1 SGHVS and CDR2 FNYEAQ. V was trimmed by 1 base and J by 7 bases, leaving 22 bases between them. This CDR3 has 17 amino acids. The CDR3 region is CASSLGHPKNMNGEAFF. The CDR3 DNA is TGTGCCAGCAGCTTAGGACACCCAAAGAATATGAACGGTGAAGCTTTCTTT.

This sequence joins TRBV23-1 and TRBJ2-7; 9 nucleotides agree with TRBD1. TRBV23-1 is an ORF; its function is uncertain. The CDR3 covers 13 residues. The trim removed 2 bases at V and 5 bases at J, leaving 1 base unmatched. The CDR3 reads CASSQHRGHEQYV. In DNA, the CDR3 is TGCGCCAGCAGTCAACACAGGGGGCACGAGCAGTACGTC.

CDR3 sequence reads: CASSSLPRVRGNEQYV. The CDR3, as DNA: TGTGCCAGCAGTTCTCTCCCCAGGGTAAGGGGGAACGAGCAGTACGTC. The rearrangement links TRBV6-6 to TRBJ2-7; tentative D call: TRBD1 (6 bases). The V end was cut by 4 bases, the J end by 5 bases, with 21 bases between. This CDR3 spans 16 amino acids. In germline, CDR1 is MNHNY, CDR2 SVGAGI (reference sequence).

The V call is TRBV11-2, the J call TRBJ2-1; D is possibly TRBD2 (5 bases). The germline V and J ends were trimmed by 5 bases and 4 bases, with 18 bases remaining between them. Germline assignment: CDR1 SGHAT and CDR2 FQNNGV. There are 16 residues in the CDR3. The CDR3 DNA reads TGTGCCAGCAGCCATGAGGACGGAGGACTTTACAATGAGCAGTTCTTC. Translation gives CASSHEDGGLYNEQFF.

This clonotype was observed a handful of times. This chain uses TRBV6-5 with TRBJ1-2; 7 positions agree with TRBD1. With V trimmed by 2 bases and J by 7 bases, 4 bases remained unmatched. This CDR3 spans 13 amino acids. Germline V gene sequence: CDR1 MNHEY, CDR2 SVGAGI. CDR3 DNA: TGTGCCAGCAGTTACGGCGACAGGGTTGGCTACACCTTC. It translates to CASSYGDRVGYTF.

This clonotype occurred a few times. V usage is TRBV6-5 and J usage is TRBJ1-5, with 7 nucleotides matching TRBD1. Losses at the gene ends were 0 bases for V and 11 bases for J; bases not matched to a gene: 7. The V gene's germline CDR1 is MNHEY and CDR2 SVGAGI. The CDR3 sequence is 14 residues long. The CDR3, as DNA: TGTGCCAGCAGTTACTCGACAGGGTGGGCGGCCCAGCATTTT. Protein sequence: CASSYSTGWAAQHF.

The V and J genes are TRBV6-2 or TRBV6-3 and TRBJ1-1; 8 bases align to TRBD1. Germline CDR1 and CDR2: MNHEY and SVGEGT. V shed 2 bases, J shed 0 bases, and the junction held 5 bases outside the gene matches. The CDR3 spans 16 residues. This CDR3 reads CASSYPWTGMNTEAFF. The CDR3 DNA reads as TGTGCCAGCAGTTACCCTTGGACAGGGATGAACACTGAAGCTTTCTTT.

This rearrangement joins TRBV13 to TRBJ1-2; 9 nucleotides match TRBD1. Germline lookup yields CDR1 PRHDT and CDR2 FYEKMQ (reference sequence). J gave up 2 bases and V 6 bases, and 4 bases lay outside the gene matches. This CDR3 is 14 amino acids long. The CDR3: CASRLGQGNYGYTF. Here the CDR3 DNA reads TGTGCCAGCAGACTAGGACAGGGGAACTATGGCTACACCTTC.

The rearrangement joins TRBV15 to TRBJ2-2; no firm D call. The CDR3 totals 18 residues. Germline CDR1 reads LNHNV; CDR2 reads YYDKDF (reference sequence). The ends were cut back, 0 bases at V and 1 base at J, with 15 bases in the middle. CDR3 sequence (DNA): TGTGCCACCAGCAGAGAGGAGACCACTATATTGAACACCGGGGAGCTGTTTTTT. Translating it yields CATSREETTILNTGELFF.

The chain uses TRBV5-1 and TRBJ2-5; D not certain. CDR1 SGHRS and CDR2 YFSETQ come from the germline V gene. The CDR3 length is 14 residues. Trimming pared 0 bases from V and 5 bases from J, leaving 11 bases between. The CDR3 DNA sequence: TGCGCCAGCAGCTTGGCACAGTCCGTGGAGACCCAGTACTTC. Protein sequence: CASSLAQSVETQYF. The full variable domain, with the rest looked up from reference TRBV5-1 and TRBJ2-5, is KAGVTQTPRYLIKTRGQQVTLSCSPISGHRSVSWYQQTPGQGLQFLFEYFSETQRNKGNFPGRFSGRQFSNSRSEMNVSTLELGDSALYLCASSLAQSVETQYFGPGTRLLVL.

V and J are TRBV7-9 and TRBJ1-1, with D unclear. The CDR3 has 16 residues. Trimming shortened V by 2 bases and J by 0 bases, and 13 bases separated the two germline ends. Germline V gene data show CDR1 as SEHNR and CDR2 as FQNEAQ (reference sequence). CDR3 sequence (DNA): TGTGCCAGCAGCTTAAAGGGTCAGCGCATGAACACTGAAGCTTTCTTT. As protein: CASSLKGQRMNTEAFF. The whole variable domain, remainder taken from reference TRBV7-9 and TRBJ1-1, is DTGVSQNPRHKITKRGQNVTFRCDPISEHNRLYWYRQTLGQGPEFLTYFQNEAQLEKSRLLSDRFSAERPKGSFSTLEIQRTEQGDSAMYLCASSLKGQRMNTEAFFGQGTRLTVV.

In the case of this clonotype: Possible read error: a much larger clone is one base away. V usage is TRBV5-6 and J usage is TRBJ2-3; 9 nucleotides match TRBD2. Germline loops: CDR1 SGHDT, CDR2 YYEEEE. Losses at the gene ends were 4 bases for V and 1 base for J; bases not matched to a gene: 1. The CDR3 is made up of 14 amino acids. The DNA for the CDR3 is TGTGCCAGCAGCAGGACTAGCGGCACAGATACGCAGTATTTT. As protein: CASSRTSGTDTQYF.

This clonotype was seen many times. This sequence joins TRBV11-3 and TRBJ2-7; D not certain. This CDR3 is 14 amino acids long. V gave up 4 bases and J gave up 0 bases, with 10 bases separating them. Germline V gene sequence: CDR1 SGHNT, CDR2 YENEEA. As DNA, the CDR3 is TGTGCCAGCAGCTCTTCAGGAAACTCCTACGAGCAGTACTTC. Amino acids: CASSSSGNSYEQYF. The full variable domain, rest sourced from reference TRBV11-3 and TRBJ2-7, is EAGVVQSPRYKIIEKKQPVAFWCNPISGHNTLYWYLQNLGQGPELLIRYENEEAVDDSQLPKDRFSAERLKGVDSTLKIQPAELGDSAVYLCASSSSGNSYEQYFGPGTRLTVT.